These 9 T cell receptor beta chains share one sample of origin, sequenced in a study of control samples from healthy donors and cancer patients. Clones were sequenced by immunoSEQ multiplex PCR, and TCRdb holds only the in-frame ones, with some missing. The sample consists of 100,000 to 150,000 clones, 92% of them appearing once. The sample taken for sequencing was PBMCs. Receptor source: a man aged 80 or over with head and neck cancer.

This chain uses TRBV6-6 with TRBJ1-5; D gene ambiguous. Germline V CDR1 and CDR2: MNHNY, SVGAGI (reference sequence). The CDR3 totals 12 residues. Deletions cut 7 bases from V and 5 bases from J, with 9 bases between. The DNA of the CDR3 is TGTGCCAGCACGGGGTTTCATCAGCCCCAGCATTTT. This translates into CASTGFHQPQHF.

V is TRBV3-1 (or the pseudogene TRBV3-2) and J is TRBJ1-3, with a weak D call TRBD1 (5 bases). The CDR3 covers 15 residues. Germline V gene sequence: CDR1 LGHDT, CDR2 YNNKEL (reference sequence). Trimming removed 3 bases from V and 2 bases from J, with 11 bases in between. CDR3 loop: CASSQQQVTGNTIYF. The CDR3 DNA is TGTGCCAGCAGCCAGCAACAGGTTACTGGAAACACCATATATTTT.

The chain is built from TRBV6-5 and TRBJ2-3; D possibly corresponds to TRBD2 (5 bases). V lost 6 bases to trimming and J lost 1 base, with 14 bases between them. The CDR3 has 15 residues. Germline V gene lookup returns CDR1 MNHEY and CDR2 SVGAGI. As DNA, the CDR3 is TGTGCCAGCAGGAGGCGGGTAGAAGGCACAGATACGCAGTATTTT. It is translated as CASRRRVEGTDTQYF.

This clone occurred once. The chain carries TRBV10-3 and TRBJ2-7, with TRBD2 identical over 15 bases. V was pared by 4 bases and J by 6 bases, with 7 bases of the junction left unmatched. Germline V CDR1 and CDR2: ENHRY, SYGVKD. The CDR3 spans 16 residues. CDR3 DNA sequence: TGTGCCATCAGTGTAGCGGGACTAGCGGGAGGAGGCGAGCAGTACTTC. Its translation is CAISVAGLAGGGEQYF.

The CDR3 protein is CASSEARYEKLFF. The CDR3 DNA follows: TGTGCCAGTAGTGAGGCGCGATATGAAAAACTGTTTTTT. The V call is TRBV19, the J call TRBJ1-4; D call uncertain. The CDR3 extends over 13 amino acids. CDR1 and CDR2 (germline): LNHDA, SQIVND (reference sequence). Trimming removed 5 bases at V and 6 bases at J, with 10 bases between.

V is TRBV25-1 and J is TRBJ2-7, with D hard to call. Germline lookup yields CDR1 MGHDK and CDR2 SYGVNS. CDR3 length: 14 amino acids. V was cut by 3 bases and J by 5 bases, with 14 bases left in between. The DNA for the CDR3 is TGTGCCAGCAGTGATCTAAGGCCGAGAGACGAGCAGTACTTC. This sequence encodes CASSDLRPRDEQYF.

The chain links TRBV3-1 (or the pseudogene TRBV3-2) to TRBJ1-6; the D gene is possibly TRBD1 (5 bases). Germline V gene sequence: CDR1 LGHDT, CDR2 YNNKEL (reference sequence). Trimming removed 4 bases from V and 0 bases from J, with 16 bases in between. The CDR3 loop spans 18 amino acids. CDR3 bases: TGTGCCAGCAGCCGCTGGACCGGGGGGAGCTCCTATAATTCACCCCTCCACTTT. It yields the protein CASSRWTGGSSYNSPLHF.

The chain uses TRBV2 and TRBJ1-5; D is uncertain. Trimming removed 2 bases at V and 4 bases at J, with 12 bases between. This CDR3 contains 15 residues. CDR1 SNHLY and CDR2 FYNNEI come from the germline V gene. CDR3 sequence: CASSEWEIANQPQHF. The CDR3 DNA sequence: TGTGCCAGCAGTGAATGGGAGATCGCAAATCAGCCCCAGCATTTT.

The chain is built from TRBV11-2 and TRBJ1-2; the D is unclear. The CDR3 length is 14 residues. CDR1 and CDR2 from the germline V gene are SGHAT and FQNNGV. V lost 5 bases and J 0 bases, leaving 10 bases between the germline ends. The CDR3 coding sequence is TGTGCCAGCAGCCGGACGGCTGCTAACTATGGCTACACCTTC. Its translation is CASSRTAANYGYTF.